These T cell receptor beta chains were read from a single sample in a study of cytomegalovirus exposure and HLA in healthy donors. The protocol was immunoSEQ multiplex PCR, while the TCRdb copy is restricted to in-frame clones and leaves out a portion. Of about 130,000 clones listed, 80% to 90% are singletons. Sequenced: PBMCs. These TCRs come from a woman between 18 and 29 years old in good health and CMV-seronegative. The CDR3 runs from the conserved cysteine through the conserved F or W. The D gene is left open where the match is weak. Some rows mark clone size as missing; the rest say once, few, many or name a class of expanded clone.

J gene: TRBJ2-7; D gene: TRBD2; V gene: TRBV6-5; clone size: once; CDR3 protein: CASSYDWGGYEQYF; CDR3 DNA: TGTGCCAGCAGTTACGATTGGGGGGGATACGAGCAGTACTTC
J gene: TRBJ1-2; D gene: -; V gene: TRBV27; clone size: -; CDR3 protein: CASSLNGGSYGYTF; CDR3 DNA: TGTGCCAGCAGTTTAAACGGAGGGTCCTATGGCTACACCTTC
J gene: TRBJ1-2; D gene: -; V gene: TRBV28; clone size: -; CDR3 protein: CASRRSNYGYTF; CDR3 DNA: TGTGCCAGCAGAAGGAGTAACTATGGCTACACCTTC
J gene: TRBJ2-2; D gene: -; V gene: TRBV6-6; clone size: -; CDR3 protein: CASRAGTSNTGELFF; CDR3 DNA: TGTGCCAGCAGGGCCGGGACATCGAACACCGGGGAGCTGTTTTTT
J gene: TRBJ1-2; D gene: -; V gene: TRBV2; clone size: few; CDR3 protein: CASSESTLHGYTF; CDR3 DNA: TGTGCCAGCAGTGAATCGACTCTCCATGGCTACACCTTC
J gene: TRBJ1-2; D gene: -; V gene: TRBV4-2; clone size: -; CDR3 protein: CASSHQWQVDYGYTF; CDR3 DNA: TGTGCCAGCAGCCACCAATGGCAGGTTGACTATGGCTACACCTTC
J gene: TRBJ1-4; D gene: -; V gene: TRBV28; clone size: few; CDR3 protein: CASSLLGDSHNEKLFF; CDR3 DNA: TGTGCCAGCAGTTTATTAGGCGACAGTCATAATGAAAAACTGTTTTTT
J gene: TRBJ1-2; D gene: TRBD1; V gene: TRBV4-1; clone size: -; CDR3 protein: CASRASVGQGDGYTF; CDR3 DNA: TGCGCCAGCAGAGCTTCCGTTGGACAGGGGGATGGCTACACCTTC
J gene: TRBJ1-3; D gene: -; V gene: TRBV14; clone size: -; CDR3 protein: CASSLRSALGNTIYF; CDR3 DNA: TGTGCCAGCAGCCTCAGGTCGGCACTTGGAAACACCATATATTTT
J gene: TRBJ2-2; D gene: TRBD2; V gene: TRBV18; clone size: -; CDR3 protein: CASSPTSGDTGELFF; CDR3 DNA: TGTGCCAGCTCACCCACTAGCGGAGACACCGGGGAGCTGTTTTTT
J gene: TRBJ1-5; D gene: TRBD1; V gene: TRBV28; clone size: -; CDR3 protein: CASSLDRGYATSNQPQHF; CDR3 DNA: TGTGCCAGCAGTTTAGACAGGGGCTATGCTACAAGCAATCAGCCCCAGCATTTT
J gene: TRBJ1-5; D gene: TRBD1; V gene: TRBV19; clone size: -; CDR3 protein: CASSPPDRRNQPQHF; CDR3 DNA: TGTGCCAGTAGTCCGCCGGACAGGAGGAATCAGCCCCAGCATTTT
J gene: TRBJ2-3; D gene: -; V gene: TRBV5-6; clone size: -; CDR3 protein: CASSAGSGDSTDTQYF; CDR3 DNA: TGTGCCAGCAGCGCGGGATCGGGGGATAGCACAGATACGCAGTATTTT
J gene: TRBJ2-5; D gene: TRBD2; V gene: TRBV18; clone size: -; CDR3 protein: CASSPIGLAVQETQYF; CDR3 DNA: TGTGCCAGCTCACCGATCGGACTAGCGGTCCAAGAGACCCAGTACTTC
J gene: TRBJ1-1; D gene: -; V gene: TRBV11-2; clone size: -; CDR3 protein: CASSLDLGNTEAFF; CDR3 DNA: TGTGCCAGCAGCTTAGATCTAGGGAACACTGAAGCTTTCTTT
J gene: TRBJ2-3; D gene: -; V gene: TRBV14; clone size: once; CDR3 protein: CASSHVMTDTQYF; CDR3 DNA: TGTGCCAGCAGCCATGTAATGACAGATACGCAGTATTTT
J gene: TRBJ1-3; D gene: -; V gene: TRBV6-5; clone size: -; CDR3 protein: CASSYDGENTIYF; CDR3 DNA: TGTGCCAGCAGTTACGATGGAGAGAACACCATATATTTT
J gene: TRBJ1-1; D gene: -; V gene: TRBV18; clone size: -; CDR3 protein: CASSPPYRADAEAFF; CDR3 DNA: TGTGCCAGCTCACCGCCGTACAGGGCGGACGCTGAAGCTTTCTTT
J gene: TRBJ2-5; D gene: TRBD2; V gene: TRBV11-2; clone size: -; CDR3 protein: CASSPLHGGRQETQYF; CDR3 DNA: TGTGCCAGCAGCCCCCTCCATGGCGGGAGGCAAGAGACCCAGTACTTC
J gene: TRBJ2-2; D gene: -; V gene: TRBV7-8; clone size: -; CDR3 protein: CASSLFSEDNTGELFF; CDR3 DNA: TGTGCCAGCAGCTTATTTTCGGAGGACAACACCGGGGAGCTGTTTTTT
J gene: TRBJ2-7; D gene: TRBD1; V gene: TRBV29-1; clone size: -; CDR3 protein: CSALTWTGEAYEQYF; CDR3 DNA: TGCAGCGCCCTCACCTGGACAGGGGAGGCCTACGAGCAGTACTTC
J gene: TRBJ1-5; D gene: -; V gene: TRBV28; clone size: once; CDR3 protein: CASRAGSAPSSNQPQHF; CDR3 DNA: TGTGCCAGCAGAGCAGGGTCAGCCCCTTCTAGCAATCAGCCCCAGCATTTT
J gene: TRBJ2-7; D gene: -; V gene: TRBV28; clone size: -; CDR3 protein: CASFGGLYEQYF; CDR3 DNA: TGTGCCAGCTTCGGGGGGCTCTACGAGCAGTACTTC
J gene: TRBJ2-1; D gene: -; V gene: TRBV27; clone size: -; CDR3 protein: CASSFIAGSLDEQFF; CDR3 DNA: TGTGCCAGCAGTTTCATTGCGGGGTCCCTCGATGAGCAGTTCTTC
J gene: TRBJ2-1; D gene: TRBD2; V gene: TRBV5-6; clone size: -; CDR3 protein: CASSLLGLAGDNEQFF; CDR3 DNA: TGTGCCAGCAGCCTCCTCGGGCTAGCGGGAGACAATGAGCAGTTCTTC
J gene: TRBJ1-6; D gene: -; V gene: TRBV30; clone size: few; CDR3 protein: CAWRSLGGVGSPLHF; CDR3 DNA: TGTGCCTGGAGATCTCTCGGGGGAGTAGGGTCACCCCTCCACTTT
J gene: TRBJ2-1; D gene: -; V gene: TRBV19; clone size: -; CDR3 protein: CASSIDTRSGHEQFF; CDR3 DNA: TGTGCCAGTAGTATAGATACTAGGAGCGGGCATGAGCAGTTCTTC
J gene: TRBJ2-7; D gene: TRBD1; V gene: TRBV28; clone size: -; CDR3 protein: CASSLLSGGPYEQYF; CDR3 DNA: TGTGCCAGCAGTTTACTCTCAGGGGGCCCGTACGAGCAGTACTTC
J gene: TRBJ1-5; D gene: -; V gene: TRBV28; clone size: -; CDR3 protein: CASSEYAGTWNQPQHF; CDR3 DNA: TGTGCCAGCAGCGAGTACGCCGGGACATGGAATCAGCCCCAGCATTTT
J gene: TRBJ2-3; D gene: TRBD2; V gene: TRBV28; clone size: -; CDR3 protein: CASSLFVAGDSADTQYF; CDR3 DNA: TGTGCCAGCAGTTTATTTGTAGCGGGAGATTCCGCAGATACGCAGTATTTT
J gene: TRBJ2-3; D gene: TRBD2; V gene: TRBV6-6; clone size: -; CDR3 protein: CASSSSGATDTQYF; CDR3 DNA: TGTGCCAGCAGTTCTAGCGGGGCCACAGATACGCAGTATTTT
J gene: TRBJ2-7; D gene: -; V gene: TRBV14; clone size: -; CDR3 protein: CASSQTGYEQYF; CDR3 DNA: TGTGCCAGCAGCCAAACAGGGTACGAGCAGTACTTC
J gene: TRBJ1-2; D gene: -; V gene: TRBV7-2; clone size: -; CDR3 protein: CASSQNSGNRVSVYGYTF; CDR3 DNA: TGTGCCAGCAGCCAAAATAGTGGAAACAGGGTTTCAGTCTATGGCTACACCTTC
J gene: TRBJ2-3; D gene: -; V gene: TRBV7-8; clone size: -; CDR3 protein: CASSPRRLAPDTQYF; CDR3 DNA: TGTGCCAGCAGCCCCCGTCGCCTAGCGCCAGATACGCAGTATTTT
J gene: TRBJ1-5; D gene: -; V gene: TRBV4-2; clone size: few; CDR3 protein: CASSQDGLQNQPQHF; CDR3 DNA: TGTGCCAGCAGCCAAGATGGCCTCCAAAATCAGCCCCAGCATTTT
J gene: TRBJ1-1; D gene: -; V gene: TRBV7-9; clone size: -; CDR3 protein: CASSLGLAVEAFF; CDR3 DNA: TGTGCCAGCAGCTTAGGATTGGCAGTTGAAGCTTTCTTT
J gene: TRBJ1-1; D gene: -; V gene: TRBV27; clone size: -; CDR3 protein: CASRGPHWDTEAFF; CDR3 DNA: TGTGCCAGCAGGGGGCCTCACTGGGACACTGAAGCTTTCTTT
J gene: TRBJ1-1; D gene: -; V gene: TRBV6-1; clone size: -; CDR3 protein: CASSSSGSEAFF; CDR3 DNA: TGTGCCAGCAGTTCTAGTGGCAGCGAAGCTTTCTTT
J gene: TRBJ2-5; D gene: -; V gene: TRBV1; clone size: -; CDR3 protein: CTSSQDGDGGGSETQYF; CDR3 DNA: TGCACCAGCAGCCAAGATGGAGACGGGGGAGGATCAGAGACCCAATACTTC
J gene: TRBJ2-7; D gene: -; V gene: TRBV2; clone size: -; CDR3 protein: CASRANLRGWGYEQYF; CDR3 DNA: TGTGCCAGCAGGGCCAACCTCAGGGGTTGGGGCTACGAGCAGTACTTC
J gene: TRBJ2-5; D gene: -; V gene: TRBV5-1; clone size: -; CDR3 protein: CASRPGLGGVAQYF; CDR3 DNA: TGCGCCAGCAGACCCGGACTGGGCGGTGTGGCCCAGTACTTC
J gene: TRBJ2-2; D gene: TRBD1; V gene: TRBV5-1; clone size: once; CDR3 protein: CASSFSTGPAGELFF; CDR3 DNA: TGCGCCAGCAGCTTCTCGACAGGGCCCGCCGGGGAGCTGTTTTTT